This T cell receptor beta chain was identified in a study of cytomegalovirus exposure and HLA in healthy donors. This clone has just a few counts. Its antigen is unidentified. Trimming removed 1 base from V and 5 bases from J, with 12 bases in between. CDR3 length equals 16 residues. Germline CDR1 is SGHTA and CDR2 is FQGNSA. The PCR had 60 Vbeta and 13 Jbeta primers. Sequencing used immunoSEQ multiplex PCR; TCRdb keeps in-frame clones, though not all of them. The repertoire holds about 170,000 clones, 73% seen once, with about 5% in the top ten. Study results and caveats: In a later analysis, a genetic analysis reported fewer productive-TCR N-insertions in an Asian-associated ancestry cluster than the cohort average. Later, an analysis showed that TCR beta chains associated with HLA were more clonally expanded than others that were equally common. In a later analysis, at a false discovery rate of 0.05, 17,000 or so TCR beta sequences were associated with HLA alleles.

The sample was PBMCs. The chain has TRBV7-2 and TRBJ1-6, with a possible D match to TRBD1 (5 bases). The receptor was derived from a woman aged 18-35 years in good health and CMV-seropositive. The CDR3 DNA sequence: TGTGCCAGCAGCTTAGTAGCACGGGGGGATAATTCACCCCTCCACTTT. As protein: CASSLVARGDNSPLHF.